This TCR beta chain was obtained from a study of human T cells and chemical hapten exposure. TCRdb re-derived calls from the RACE reads in MiXCR, one entry per CDR3 protein. Here the sample spans a few hundred thousand distinct CDR3 sequences, about 6% being singletons. V was shortened by 5 bases and J by 5 bases, with 10 bases between the two germline ends. This CDR3 contains 11 residues. Germline CDR1 and CDR2: DFQATT and SNEGSKA (reference sequence). Time point given: patch test 2, 6 weeks after DPC sensitization. Treatment noted: therapeutic diphenylcyclopropenone sensitization with weekly scalp DPC.

The sample was whole blood, taken in connection with sensitization to the hapten diphenylcyclopropenone (DPC). The chain combines TRBV20-1 with TRBJ2-7; no clear D. The receptor was isolated from a woman younger than 35 with alopecia areata. Some clones in this sample may be carry-over from other donors' samples. The CDR3 sequence: CSAPLQNEQYF. The CDR3 DNA follows: TGCAGTGCTCCTCTACAGAACGAGCAGTACTTC.